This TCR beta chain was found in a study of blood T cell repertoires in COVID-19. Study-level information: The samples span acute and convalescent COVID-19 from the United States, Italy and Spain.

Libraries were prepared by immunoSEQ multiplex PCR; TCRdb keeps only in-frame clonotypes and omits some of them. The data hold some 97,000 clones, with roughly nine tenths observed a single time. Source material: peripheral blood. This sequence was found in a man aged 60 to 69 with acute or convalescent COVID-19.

The CDR3 nucleotides read TGTGCCAGCAGACCTTGGACAGGGAACACCGGGGAGCTGTTTTTT. Amino acids: CASRPWTGNTGELFF. The genes are TRBV6-5 and TRBJ2-2; 7 bases are a match to TRBD1. From germline, CDR1 is MNHEY and CDR2 SVGAGI. The CDR3 has 15 amino acids. With 6 bases clipped from V and 1 base from J, the junction kept 5 bases outside the gene matches.